The clone carrying this T cell receptor (beta chain) was recorded only once. This specimen comes from a study of control samples from healthy donors and cancer patients. TCRdb's copy holds only in-frame clones and misses some; the assay was immunoSEQ multiplex PCR. The sample includes 100,000 or so clones, 83% of them seen just once. Germline lookup yields CDR1 LGHNA and CDR2 YSLEER. With 0 bases clipped from V and 8 bases from J, the junction kept 7 bases outside the gene matches. The CDR3 length is 16 residues. This chain joins TRBV4-3 and TRBJ1-4, with 9 bases aligning to TRBD1. Input material: blood. The receptor was isolated from a woman between 45 and 60 years old in good health. CDR3 coding DNA: TGCGCCAGCAGCCAAGAGGTGACAGGGGGTAGGGAAAAACTGTTTTTT. Its protein is CASSQEVTGGREKLFF.